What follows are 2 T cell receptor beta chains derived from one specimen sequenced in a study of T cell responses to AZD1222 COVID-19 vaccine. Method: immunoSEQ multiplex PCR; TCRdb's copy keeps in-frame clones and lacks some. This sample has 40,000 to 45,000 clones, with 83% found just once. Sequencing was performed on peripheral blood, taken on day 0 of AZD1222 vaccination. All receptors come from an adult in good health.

For the CDR3, the DNA is TGTGCCAGCAGCCTTAGTCAAGAGACCCAGTACTTC. It translates to CASSLSQETQYF. V usage is TRBV5-5 and J usage is TRBJ2-5, with unresolved D. The CDR3 is made up of 12 amino acids. CDR1 is SGHKS and CDR2 is YYEKEE in the germline V gene (reference sequence). V was clipped by 4 bases and J by 2 bases, with 6 bases between them.

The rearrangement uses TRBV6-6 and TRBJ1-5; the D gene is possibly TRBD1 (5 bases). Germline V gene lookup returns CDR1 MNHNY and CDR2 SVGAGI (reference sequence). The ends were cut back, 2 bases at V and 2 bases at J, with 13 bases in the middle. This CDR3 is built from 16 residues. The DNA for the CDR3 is TGTGCCAGCAGTTACAACGCAGGGTTTCGCAATCAGCCCCAGCATTTT. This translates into CASSYNAGFRNQPQHF.